This T cell receptor beta chain was retrieved from a study of metastatic and nonmetastatic thyroid tumors. At the level of the study: Samples came from malignant and benign thyroid patients, and repertoires were compared across blood and tumor or nodule tissue.

Trimming stripped 3 bases from V and 3 bases from J, with 10 bases between. Germline values: CDR1 SGHRS, CDR2 YFSETQ. CDR3 size: 13 residues. None of the patients had undergone any treatment ahead of thyroid surgery. TCRdb re-processed the PCR reads through MiXCR. The sample consists of around 9,000 clones, 20% to 30% of them appearing once. The rearrangement links TRBV5-1 to TRBJ2-7, with D unresolved. Sequencing was performed on adjacent normal tissue. The clonotype originates from a female donor with papillary thyroid cancer or a benign thyroid nodule (not recorded which). Some clones in this sample may be carry-over from other donors' samples. The CDR3 sequence is CASSYGPIYEQYF. The CDR3, as DNA: TGCGCCAGCAGCTACGGCCCTATCTACGAGCAGTACTTC.